This T cell receptor beta chain was captured in a study of T cell repertoires in cytomegalovirus infection. CDR3 length: 14 residues. Per germline, CDR1 DFQATT and CDR2 SNEGSKA (reference sequence). The V end was cut by 5 bases, the J end by 2 bases, with 12 bases between. Study results and caveats: HLA-C-restricted CMV-specific TCR beta clonotypes were dominant in the ex vivo response.

TCRdb itself ran the reads through MiXCR, one entry per CDR3 protein. The data hold 290,000 or so distinct CDR3 sequences, with roughly 23% observed a single time. A word on this clonotype: What it binds is not known.

The sequenced material came from PBMCs. This chain joins TRBV20-1 and TRBJ2-2; no clear D. The clonotype was recovered from a human donor in good health (CMV status not recorded). Some clones in this sample may be carry-over from other donors' samples. The CDR3 region is CSAQTHSNTGELFF. The CDR3 DNA sequence: TGCAGTGCTCAGACCCACTCTAACACCGGGGAGCTGTTTTTT.